One sample yielded the 12 T cell receptor beta chains listed below, sequenced in a study of liver allograft versus peripheral blood T cells. At the level of the study: Recipients' peripheral blood supplied the T cell receptor repertoires against which those in transplanted livers were compared.

TCRdb ran MiXCR on the reads and lists one entry per CDR3 protein. The repertoire holds approximately 16,000 distinct CDR3 sequences, with 20% to 25% as singletons. The receptors derive from a human patient who had a liver transplant. Some T cells may arise from the graft donor.

About this clonotype itself: This may arise from a read error, as a much more abundant clone is one base away. The genes are TRBV19 and TRBJ2-5; TRBD1 might be the D (5 bases). Trimming removed 6 bases at V and 5 bases at J, with 16 bases between. The CDR3 runs to 14 residues. Germline loops: CDR1 LNHDA, CDR2 SQIVND (reference sequence). CDR3 protein: CASRNDEGVETQYF. The CDR3 nucleotides read TGTGCCAGTAGAAATGACGAAGGGGTCGAGACCCAGTACTTC.

CDR3 amino acids: CAWSVSFGNTIYF. The CDR3 bases are TGTGCCTGGAGTGTTTCTTTCGGAAACACCATATATTTT. The V gene is TRBV30, the J gene TRBJ1-3; D remains unclear. The CDR3 has 13 residues. The V and J ends lost 0 bases and 4 bases respectively, with 7 bases between them. Germline-derived CDR1 and CDR2 are GTSNPN and SVGIG (reference sequence). Full variable domain (missing parts from reference TRBV30 and TRBJ1-3): SQTIHQWPATLVQPVGSPLSLECTVEGTSNPNLYWYRQAAGRGLQLLFYSVGIGQISSEVPQNLSASRPQDRQFILSSKKLLLSDSGFYLCAWSVSFGNTIYFGEGSWLTVV.

This clonotype was counted between two and nine times. V gene TRBV7-9 combines with J gene TRBJ2-1; TRBD2 is a possible D gene (7 bases). The germline V gene encodes CDR1 SEHNR and CDR2 FQNEAQ (reference sequence). Between the trimmed V and J ends, which lost 5 bases and 2 bases, there was a span of 13 bases. The CDR3 is 15 residues long. The CDR3 region has the DNA TGTGCCAGCAGCCGCATGGGGGGGCCCTACAATGAGCAGTTCTTC. Translating gives CASSRMGGPYNEQFF.

This clonotype was observed a few times. The chain recombines TRBV12-3 or TRBV12-4 with TRBJ2-1, with D uncertain. V gave up 5 bases and J gave up 5 bases, with 16 bases separating them. This CDR3 contains 15 residues. CDR3 sequence (DNA): TGTGCCAGCAGTCCTCAGGCGGCGGCAGACAATGAGCAGTTCTTC. Protein product: CASSPQAAADNEQFF.

This clonotype was counted at least ten times. The CDR3 DNA is TGTGCCAGCAGCTTGGGGCCGCGGGTAGGCTATGGCTACACCTTC. Translating it yields CASSLGPRVGYGYTF. The chain recombines TRBV5-6 with TRBJ1-2; D is unclear. The CDR3 consists of 15 residues. The germline V and J ends were trimmed by 0 bases and 4 bases, with 13 bases remaining between them. Per germline, CDR1 SGHDT and CDR2 YYEEEE.

This clonotype has at least ten counts. V gene TRBV7-2 combines with J gene TRBJ2-1; D is tentatively TRBD1 or TRBD2 (5 bases each). The CDR3 covers 16 residues. Germline values: CDR1 SGHTA, CDR2 FQGNSA. Trimming removed 2 bases at V and 0 bases at J, with 11 bases between. The CDR3 nucleotides read TGTGCCAGCAGCTTACGGGACGCAAGCTCCTACAATGAGCAGTTCTTC. Translation gives CASSLRDASSYNEQFF.

This clonotype was detected only a few times. This rearrangement joins TRBV9 to TRBJ2-2; no clear D. V was pared by 0 bases and J by 4 bases, with 10 bases between. Germline V gene data show CDR1 as SGDLS and CDR2 as YYNGEE. The CDR3 extends over 15 amino acids. The CDR3: CASSVGGILTGELFF. CDR3 DNA: TGTGCCAGCAGCGTAGGGGGAATCCTCACCGGGGAGCTGTTTTTT.

This clonotype has ten or more counts. V gene TRBV6-2 or TRBV6-3 combines with J gene TRBJ2-3; D ambiguous. Germline CDR1 MNHEY, CDR2 SVGEGT. The V end was cut by 0 bases, the J end by 5 bases, with 15 bases between. This CDR3 has 16 residues. The CDR3 spells CASSYSYFTSGDTQYF. The CDR3 DNA reads TGTGCCAGCAGTTACTCTTACTTCACCTCAGGAGATACGCAGTATTTT.

The rearrangement joins TRBV12-3 or TRBV12-4 to TRBJ2-1, with 9 bases lining up with TRBD1. Trimming took 6 bases from V and 1 from J; bases not matched to a gene: 4. The length of the CDR3 is 15 residues. As DNA, the CDR3 is TGTGCCAGCAGGGGGACAGGGTGGTCCTACAATGAGCAGTTCTTC. As protein: CASRGTGWSYNEQFF.

The rearrangement links TRBV20-1 to TRBJ1-1; D is uncertain. V lost 4 bases, J lost 1 base, and 7 bases lay in between. The CDR3 has 12 amino acids. Germline V gene data show CDR1 as DFQATT and CDR2 as SNEGSKA (reference sequence). The CDR3 nucleotides read TGCAGTGCTATGAAGAGGAACACTGAAGCTTTCTTT. Translating gives CSAMKRNTEAFF.

The chain has TRBV12-3 or TRBV12-4 and TRBJ1-1; D is ambiguous. The V gene lost 8 bases and the J gene lost 8 bases, with 9 bases spanning the gap. The CDR3 is 10 residues long. The CDR3 reads CASGRYEAFF. In DNA form, the CDR3 reads TGTGCCAGCGGCAGGTACGAAGCTTTCTTT.

In regard to this clonotype: A much bigger clone sits one base away, suggesting this may be a read error. V usage is TRBV6-1 and J usage is TRBJ2-5; tentative D call: TRBD1 (5 bases). This CDR3 contains 17 residues. Per germline, CDR1 MNHNS and CDR2 SASEGT. The CDR3 is CVSSEPISAGNQETQYF. The CDR3 region has the DNA TGTGTCAGCAGTGAACCGATAAGTGCAGGGAACCAAGAGACCCAGTACTTC.